Listed here are 5 T cell receptor beta chains from one sample, sequenced in a study of shared clonotypes between healthy human individuals. The protocol was immunoSEQ multiplex PCR, while the TCRdb copy is restricted to in-frame clones and leaves out a portion. The sample lists about 1 million clones, 60% to 80% occurring once. The specimen was memory CD4+ T cells sorted from blood. The subset here: CD45RA-negative fraction. Every receptor here comes from a young man in good health.

This clone was observed a single time. V gene TRBV4-3 combines with J gene TRBJ2-1, with D unclear. Per germline, CDR1 LGHNA and CDR2 YSLEER. The germline V and J ends were trimmed by 2 bases and 0 bases, with 8 bases remaining between them. The length of the CDR3 is 15 residues. The CDR3 reads CASSQTKSSYNEQFF. CDR3 nucleotides: TGCGCCAGCAGCCAAACGAAGAGCTCCTACAATGAGCAGTTCTTC.

There are a few counts of this clone. This rearrangement joins TRBV29-1 to TRBJ1-1; 7 positions agree with TRBD1. The CDR3 contains 13 residues. Germline CDR1 reads SQVTM; CDR2 reads ANQGSEA. The junction had 5 bases not matched to a gene; V was cut back by 7 bases and J by 0 bases. The DNA of the CDR3 is TGCAGCGCATGGGACAGATTGAACACTGAAGCTTTCTTT. Translating it yields CSAWDRLNTEAFF.

J is TRBJ1-6 and V is TRBV5-4, with TRBD1 identical over 8 bases. Trimming took 4 bases from V and 10 from J; bases not matched to a gene: 10. Germline V gene data show CDR1 as SGHNT and CDR2 as YYREEE (reference sequence). The CDR3 extends over 15 amino acids. Here the CDR3 reads CASSPEQGVGSPLHF. CDR3 sequence (DNA): TGTGCCAGCAGCCCGGAACAGGGGGTAGGATCACCCCTCCACTTT.

V gene TRBV2 combines with J gene TRBJ2-1, with D maybe TRBD2 (7 bases). The V and J ends lost 9 bases and 2 bases respectively, with 14 bases between them. Germline V lookup: CDR1 SNHLY, CDR2 FYNNEI. The CDR3 is 14 residues long. The CDR3 coding sequence is TGTGCCAGTTTTAGGGGGGGGACCTACAATGAGCAGTTCTTC. Encoded protein: CASFRGGTYNEQFF.

This chain connects TRBV19 to TRBJ2-2; D remains unclear. Germline CDR1 is LNHDA and CDR2 is SQIVND (reference sequence). The CDR3 has 14 residues. V was cut by 5 bases and J by 1 base, with 8 bases left in between. CDR3 amino acids: CASSHGRNTGELFF. The CDR3 DNA is TGTGCCAGTAGTCACGGACGGAACACCGGGGAGCTGTTTTTT.